This T cell receptor (beta chain) was identified in a study of control samples from healthy donors and cancer patients. TCRdb's copy holds only in-frame clones and misses some; the assay was immunoSEQ multiplex PCR. The sample carries 100,000 to 150,000 clones, roughly 87% recorded once. The CDR3 totals 14 residues. V dropped 10 bases and J dropped 1 base, with 13 bases sitting between them. Germline values: CDR1 KGHSH, CDR2 LQKENI. The rearrangement uses TRBV18 and TRBJ2-2; D may be TRBD2 (6 bases). Source material: blood. This TCR derives from a man younger than 35 in good health. The CDR3 reads CATVAAKNTGELFF. The DNA for the CDR3 is TGTGCCACCGTAGCGGCTAAGAACACCGGGGAGCTGTTTTTT. The whole variable domain, remainder taken from reference TRBV18 and TRBJ2-2, is NAGVMQNPRHLVRRRGQEARLRCSPMKGHSHVYWYRQLPEEGLKFMVYLQKENIIDESGMPKERFSAEFPKEGPSILRIQQVVRGDSAAYFCATVAAKNTGELFFGEGSRLTVL.